Below, one T cell receptor beta chain is given with its context. Its antigen is still unknown. TCRdb keeps only in-frame clones here, not all; method: immunoSEQ multiplex PCR. The repertoire holds around 95,000 clones, 88% seen once, with roughly 2.7% in the top ten. The entry originates in a study of T cell responses to AZD1222 COVID-19 vaccine. Study-wide results and caveats: A mostly white British donor set with more females was recruited, and clonal diversity was possibly underestimated. Seropositive AZD1222 recipients at baseline numbered only 6 or 7.

Germline loops: CDR1 MNHEY, CDR2 SVGAGI. The CDR3 has 15 residues. V was cut by 0 bases and J by 6 bases, with 15 bases left in between. This sequence joins TRBV6-5 and TRBJ2-7; D may be TRBD1 (6 bases). The origin of this receptor is an adult in good health. Sequencing was performed on peripheral blood, taken on day 0 of AZD1222 vaccination. The CDR3: CASSYSKSQGSEQYF. CDR3 DNA sequence: TGTGCCAGCAGTTACTCCAAGTCACAGGGTTCCGAGCAGTACTTC.